This T cell receptor (beta chain) was documented in a study of T-cell reconstitution after alpha-beta-depleted transplantation in children. Germline V gives CDR1 SGDLS, CDR2 YYNGEE. This CDR3 has 16 residues. Trimming cost V 0 bases and J 0 bases, with 13 bases left between them. This clonotype was observed a few times. Preparation of the TCRbeta library used unique molecular identifiers. From the PCR reads, TCRdb called clonotypes with MiXCR, one entry per CDR3 protein. Of about 98,000 distinct CDR3 sequences in the sample, 20% to 30% were seen once. This specimen consisted of PBMCs, obtained before TCRalphabeta/CD19-depleted stem cell transplant. This TCR came from a boy aged 2 to 9 with acute lymphoblastic leukemia, due to receive a stem cell transplant. V is TRBV9 and J is TRBJ2-7, with a possible D match to TRBD2 (5 bases). CDR3 sequence: CASSVGGSASSYEQYF. Written as DNA, the CDR3 is TGTGCCAGCAGCGTAGGAGGGTCCGCAAGCTCCTACGAGCAGTACTTC.